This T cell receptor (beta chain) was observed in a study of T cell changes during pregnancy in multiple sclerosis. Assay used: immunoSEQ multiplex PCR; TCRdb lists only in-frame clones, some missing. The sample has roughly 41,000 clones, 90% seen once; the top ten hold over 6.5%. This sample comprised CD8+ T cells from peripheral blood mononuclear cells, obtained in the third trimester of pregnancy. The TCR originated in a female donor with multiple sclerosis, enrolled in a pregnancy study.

The CDR3 loop is CASSNYGQGDRETQYF. DNA for the CDR3: TGTGCCAGCAGTAATTACGGACAGGGGGATCGGGAGACCCAGTACTTC. The chain employs TRBV28 and TRBJ2-5, with 10 nucleotides matching TRBD1. This CDR3 has 16 amino acids. The ends lost 5 bases at V and 5 bases at J; junction bases unmatched: 11. Germline V lookup: CDR1 MDHEN, CDR2 SYDVKM.